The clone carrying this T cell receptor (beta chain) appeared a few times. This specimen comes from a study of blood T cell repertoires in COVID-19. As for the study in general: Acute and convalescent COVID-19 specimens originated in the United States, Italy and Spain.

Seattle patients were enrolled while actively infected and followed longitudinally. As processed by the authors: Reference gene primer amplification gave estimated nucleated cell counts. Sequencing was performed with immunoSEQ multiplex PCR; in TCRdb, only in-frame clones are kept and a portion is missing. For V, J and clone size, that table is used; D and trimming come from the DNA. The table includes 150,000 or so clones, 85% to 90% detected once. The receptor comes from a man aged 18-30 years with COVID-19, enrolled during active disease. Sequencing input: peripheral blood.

In DNA, the CDR3 is TGTGCCAGTAGTTCAGACAGGAAAAATAGCAATCAGCCCCAGCATTTT. This codes for CASSSDRKNSNQPQHF. The V gene is TRBV19, the J gene TRBJ1-5; weak D call: TRBD1 (6 bases). This CDR3 contains 16 residues. CDR1 is LNHDA and CDR2 is SQIVND in the germline V gene (reference sequence). V gave up 5 bases and J gave up 0 bases, with 14 bases separating them.